Given below is one T cell receptor (beta chain) in context. Its target is unknown. Measured with immunoSEQ multiplex PCR; TCRdb has only the in-frame clones, and not every one. Of about 61,000 clones in the sample, 86% are singletons; the top ten hold less than 0.6%. This sample is part of a study of OX40 agonist ivuxolimab in advanced cancers. Trimming cost V 3 bases and J 10 bases, with 21 bases left between them. This CDR3 spans 15 amino acids. Germline CDR1 and CDR2: LNHNV and YYDKDF (reference sequence). Study results and caveats: Among patients with partial responses at 0.1-3.0 mg/kg, clonal expansion was among the lowest.

The source is an adult with an advanced solid tumor such as melanoma, head and neck, liver or kidney cancer. Sequencing was performed on CD4+ or CD8+ T cells sorted from blood, taken in a trial of the OX40 agonist ivuxolimab. The J gene is TRBJ1-1, the V gene TRBV15; D unresolved. The CDR3 spells CATSSDGIGAEVAFF. The CDR3 DNA reads TGTGCCACCAGCAGCGACGGGATCGGTGCGGAGGTAGCTTTCTTT.